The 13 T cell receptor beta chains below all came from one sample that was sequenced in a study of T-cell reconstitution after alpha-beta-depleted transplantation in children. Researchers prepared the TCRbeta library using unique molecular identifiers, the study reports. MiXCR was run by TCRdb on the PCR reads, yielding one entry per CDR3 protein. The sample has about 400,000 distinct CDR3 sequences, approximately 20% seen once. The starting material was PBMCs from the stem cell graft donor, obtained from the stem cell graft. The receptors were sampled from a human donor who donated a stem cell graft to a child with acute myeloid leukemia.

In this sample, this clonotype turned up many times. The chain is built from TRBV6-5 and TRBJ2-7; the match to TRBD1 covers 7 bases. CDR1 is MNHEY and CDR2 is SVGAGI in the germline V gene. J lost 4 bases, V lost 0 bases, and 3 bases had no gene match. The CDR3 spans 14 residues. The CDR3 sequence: CASSYSNRGYEQYF. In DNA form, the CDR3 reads TGTGCCAGCAGTTACTCGAACAGGGGATACGAGCAGTACTTC.

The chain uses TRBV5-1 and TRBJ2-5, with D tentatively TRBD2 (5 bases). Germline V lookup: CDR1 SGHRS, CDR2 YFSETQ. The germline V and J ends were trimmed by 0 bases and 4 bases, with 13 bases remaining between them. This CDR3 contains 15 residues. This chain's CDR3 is CASSLVGVGGETQYF. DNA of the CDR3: TGCGCCAGCAGCTTGGTGGGAGTCGGAGGAGAGACCCAGTACTTC.

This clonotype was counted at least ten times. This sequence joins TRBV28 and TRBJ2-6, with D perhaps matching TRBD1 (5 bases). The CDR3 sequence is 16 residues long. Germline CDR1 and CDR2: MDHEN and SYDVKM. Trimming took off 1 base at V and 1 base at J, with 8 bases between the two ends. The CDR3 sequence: CASSLFRVSGANVLTF. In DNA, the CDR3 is TGTGCCAGCAGTTTATTCAGGGTTTCTGGGGCCAACGTCCTGACTTTC.

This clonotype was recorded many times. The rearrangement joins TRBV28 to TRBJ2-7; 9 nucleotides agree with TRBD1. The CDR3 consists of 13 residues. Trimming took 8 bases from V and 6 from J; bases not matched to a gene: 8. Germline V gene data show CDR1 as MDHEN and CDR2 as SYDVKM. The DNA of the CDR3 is TGTGCCAGCGCCGGGACAGGGCTGTCCGAGCAGTACTTC. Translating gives CASAGTGLSEQYF.

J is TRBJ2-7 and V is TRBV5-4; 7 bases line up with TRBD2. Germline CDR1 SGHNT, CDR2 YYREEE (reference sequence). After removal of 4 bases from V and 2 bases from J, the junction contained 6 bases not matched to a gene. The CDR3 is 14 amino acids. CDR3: CASSRPSGTYEQYF. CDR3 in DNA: TGTGCCAGCAGCAGACCAAGCGGGACCTACGAGCAGTACTTC.

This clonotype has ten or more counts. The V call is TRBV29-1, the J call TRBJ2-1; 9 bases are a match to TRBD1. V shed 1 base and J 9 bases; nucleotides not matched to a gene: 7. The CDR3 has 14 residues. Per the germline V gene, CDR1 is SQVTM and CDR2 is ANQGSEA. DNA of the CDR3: TGCAGCGTTGAAGGTCCTAGACAGGGGGGTGAGCAGTTCTTC. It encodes CSVEGPRQGGEQFF.

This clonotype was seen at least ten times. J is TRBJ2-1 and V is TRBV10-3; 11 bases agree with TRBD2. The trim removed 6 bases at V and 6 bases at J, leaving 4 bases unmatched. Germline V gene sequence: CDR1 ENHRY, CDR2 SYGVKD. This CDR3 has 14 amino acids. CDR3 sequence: CAIRLAGDSNEQFF. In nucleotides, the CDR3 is TGTGCCATCAGACTAGCGGGAGACAGCAATGAGCAGTTCTTC.

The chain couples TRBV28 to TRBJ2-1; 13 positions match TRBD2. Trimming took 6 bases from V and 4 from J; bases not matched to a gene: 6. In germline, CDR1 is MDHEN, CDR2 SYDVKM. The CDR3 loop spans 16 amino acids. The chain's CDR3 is CASSRLAGGGYNEQFF. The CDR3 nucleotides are TGTGCCAGCAGCAGACTAGCGGGAGGTGGATACAATGAGCAGTTCTTC.

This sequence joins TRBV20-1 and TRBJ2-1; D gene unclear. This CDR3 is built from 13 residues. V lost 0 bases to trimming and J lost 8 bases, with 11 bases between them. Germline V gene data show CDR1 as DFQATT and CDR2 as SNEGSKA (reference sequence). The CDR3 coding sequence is TGCAGTGCTAGAGATAACCTATTTGATGAGCAGTTCTTC. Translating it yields CSARDNLFDEQFF.

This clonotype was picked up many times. CDR3 protein: CSAELAGEWQYF. DNA of the CDR3: TGCAGTGCTGAACTAGCGGGAGAATGGCAGTACTTC. The chain has TRBV20-1 and TRBJ2-7; TRBD2 aligns across 11 bases. Unmatched junction bases numbered 6, after V lost 5 bases and J lost 9 bases. CDR1 is DFQATT and CDR2 is SNEGSKA in the germline V gene (reference sequence). This CDR3 contains 12 residues.

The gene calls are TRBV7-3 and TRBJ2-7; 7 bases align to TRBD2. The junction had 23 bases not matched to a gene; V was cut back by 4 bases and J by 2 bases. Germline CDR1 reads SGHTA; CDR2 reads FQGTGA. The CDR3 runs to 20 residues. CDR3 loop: CASSCTGPTGLAEPTYEQYF. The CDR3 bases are TGTGCCAGCAGCTGCACGGGACCGACTGGGCTAGCGGAGCCCACCTACGAGCAGTACTTC.

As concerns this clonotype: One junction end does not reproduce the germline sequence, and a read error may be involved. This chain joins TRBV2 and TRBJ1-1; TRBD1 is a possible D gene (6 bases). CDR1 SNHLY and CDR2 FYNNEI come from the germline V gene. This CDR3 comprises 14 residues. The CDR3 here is CDSSQEGGRTEAFF. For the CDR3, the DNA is TGTGACAGCAGTCAAGAGGGGGGGCGGACTGAAGCTTTCTTT.

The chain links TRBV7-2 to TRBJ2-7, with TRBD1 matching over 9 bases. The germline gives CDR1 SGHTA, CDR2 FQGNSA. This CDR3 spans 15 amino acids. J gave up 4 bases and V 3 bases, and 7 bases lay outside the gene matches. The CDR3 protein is CASSFKVGTGYEQYF. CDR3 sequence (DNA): TGTGCCAGCAGCTTTAAAGTTGGGACAGGGTACGAGCAGTACTTC.